This T cell receptor beta chain was sequenced for a study of a mutant IDH1 vaccine in newly diagnosed glioma. A note on this clone: As yet, its antigen is unknown.

Stated time point: week 35, safety follow-up. Doses consisted of 300 ug of mutant IDH1 20-mer peptide each, paired with topical imiquimod. Germline CDR1 is LGHNA and CDR2 is YSLEER. The CDR3 consists of 14 residues. The V gene end was trimmed by 4 bases and the J gene end by 10 bases; junction bases not matched to a gene: 6. Generated by immunoSEQ multiplex PCR, the TCRdb table keeps only in-frame clones and is missing some. Of some 42,000 clones in the sample, approximately 80% are singletons; the top ten hold just over 5%. Broader study findings: Induction of immune responses by the vaccine occurred in 93.3% of patients.

The clonotype was recovered from a woman aged 50 to 60 with glioma. V usage is TRBV4-3 and J usage is TRBJ1-6, with 8 nucleotides matching TRBD1. The specimen was PBMCs, collected from a glioma patient whose treatment included an IDH1 peptide vaccine. The CDR3 region has the DNA TGCGCCAGCAGCCGCAGCGACAGGGGATCACCCCTCCACTTT. Translated: CASSRSDRGSPLHF.